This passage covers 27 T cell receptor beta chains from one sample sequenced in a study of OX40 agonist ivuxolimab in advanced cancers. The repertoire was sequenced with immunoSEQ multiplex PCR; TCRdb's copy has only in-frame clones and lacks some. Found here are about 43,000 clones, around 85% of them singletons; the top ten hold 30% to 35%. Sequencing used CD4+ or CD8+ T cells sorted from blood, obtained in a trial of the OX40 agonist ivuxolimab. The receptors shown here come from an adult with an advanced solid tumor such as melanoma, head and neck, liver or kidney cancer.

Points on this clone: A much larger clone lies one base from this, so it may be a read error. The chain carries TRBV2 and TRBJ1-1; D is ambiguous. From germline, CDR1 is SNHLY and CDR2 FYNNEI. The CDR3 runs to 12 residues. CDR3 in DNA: TGTGTCAGCAGTGAGGGTAACACTGAAGCTTTCTTT. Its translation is CVSSEGNTEAFF.

CDR3 DNA sequence: TGTGCCAGCAGCTCCACAGGGGTCATGAACACCGGGGAGCTGTTTTTT. It specifies CASSSTGVMNTGELFF. The chain has TRBV7-9 and TRBJ2-2; the match to TRBD1 covers 7 bases. The CDR3 covers 16 residues. Unmatched junction bases numbered 6, after V lost 4 bases and J lost 1 base. The germline gives CDR1 SEHNR, CDR2 FQNEAQ (reference sequence).

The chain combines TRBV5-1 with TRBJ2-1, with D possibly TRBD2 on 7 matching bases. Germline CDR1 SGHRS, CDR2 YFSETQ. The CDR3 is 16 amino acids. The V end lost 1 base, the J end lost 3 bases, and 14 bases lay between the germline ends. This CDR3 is CASSLRGAGFYNEQFF. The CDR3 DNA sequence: TGCGCCAGCAGCTTGCGGGGGGCGGGATTCTACAATGAGCAGTTCTTC. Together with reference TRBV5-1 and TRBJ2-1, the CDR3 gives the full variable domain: KAGVTQTPRYLIKTRGQQVTLSCSPISGHRSVSWYQQTPGQGLQFLFEYFSETQRNKGNFPGRFSGRQFSNSRSEMNVSTLELGDSALYLCASSLRGAGFYNEQFFGPGTRLTVL.

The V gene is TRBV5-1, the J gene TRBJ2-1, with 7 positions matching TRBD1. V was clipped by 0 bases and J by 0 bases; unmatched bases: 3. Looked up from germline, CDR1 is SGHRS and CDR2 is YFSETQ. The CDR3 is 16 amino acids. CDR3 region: CASSLGSGGSYNEQFF. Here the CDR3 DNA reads TGCGCCAGCAGCTTGGGTTCAGGGGGCTCCTACAATGAGCAGTTCTTC.

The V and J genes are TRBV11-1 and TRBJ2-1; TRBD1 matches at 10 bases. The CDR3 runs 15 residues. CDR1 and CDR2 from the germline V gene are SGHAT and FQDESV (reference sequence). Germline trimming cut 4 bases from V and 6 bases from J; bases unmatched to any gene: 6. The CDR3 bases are TGTGCCAGCAGCTCAAGACAGGGGGCTCGCAATGAGCAGTTCTTC. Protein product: CASSSRQGARNEQFF.

The CDR3 coding sequence is TGTGCCAGTAGTATTCGCACGAACACCGGGGAGCTGTTTTTT. This codes for CASSIRTNTGELFF. The chain carries TRBV19 and TRBJ2-2, with D unclear. CDR1 is LNHDA and CDR2 is SQIVND in the germline V gene (reference sequence). The CDR3 has 14 amino acids. V was trimmed by 3 bases and J by 0 bases, leaving 5 bases between them. Drawing the rest from reference TRBV19 and TRBJ2-2, the complete variable domain is DGGITQSPKYLFRKEGQNVTLSCEQNLNHDAMYWYRQDPGQGLRLIYYSQIVNDFQKGDIAEGYSVSREKKESFPLTVTSAQKNPTAFYLCASSIRTNTGELFFGEGSRLTVL.

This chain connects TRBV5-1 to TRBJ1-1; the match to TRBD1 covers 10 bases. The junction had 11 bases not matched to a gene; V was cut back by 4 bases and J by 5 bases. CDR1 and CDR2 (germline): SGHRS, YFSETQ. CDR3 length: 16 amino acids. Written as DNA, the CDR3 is TGCGCCAGCAGCCCCTATACCGACAGGGGGCGGACTGAAGCTTTCTTT. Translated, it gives CASSPYTDRGRTEAFF. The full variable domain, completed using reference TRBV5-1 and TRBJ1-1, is KAGVTQTPRYLIKTRGQQVTLSCSPISGHRSVSWYQQTPGQGLQFLFEYFSETQRNKGNFPGRFSGRQFSNSRSEMNVSTLELGDSALYLCASSPYTDRGRTEAFFGQGTRLTVV.

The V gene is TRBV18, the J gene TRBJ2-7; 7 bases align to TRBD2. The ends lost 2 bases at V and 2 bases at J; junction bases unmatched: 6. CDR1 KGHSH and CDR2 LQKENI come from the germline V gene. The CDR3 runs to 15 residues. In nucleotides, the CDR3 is TGTGCCAGCTCACCATGGGGAGGGAGCCCCTACGAGCAGTACTTC. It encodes CASSPWGGSPYEQYF. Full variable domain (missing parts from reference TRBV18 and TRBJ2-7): NAGVMQNPRHLVRRRGQEARLRCSPMKGHSHVYWYRQLPEEGLKFMVYLQKENIIDESGMPKERFSAEFPKEGPSILRIQQVVRGDSAAYFCASSPWGGSPYEQYFGPGTRLTVT.

The CDR3 is CATSRDLAGYQETQYF. DNA of the CDR3: TGTGCCACCAGCAGAGATTTAGCGGGGTACCAAGAGACCCAGTACTTC. The chain couples TRBV15 to TRBJ2-5, with 8 bases that match TRBD2. Germline CDR1 and CDR2: LNHNV and YYDKDF (reference sequence). This CDR3 has 16 amino acids. The ends lost 0 bases at V and 0 bases at J; junction bases unmatched: 3.

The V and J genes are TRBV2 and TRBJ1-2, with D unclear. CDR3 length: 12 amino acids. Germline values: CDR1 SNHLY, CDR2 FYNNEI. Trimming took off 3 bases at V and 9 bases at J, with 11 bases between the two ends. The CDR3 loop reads CASSENSQRYTF. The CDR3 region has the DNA TGTGCCAGCAGTGAGAATAGCCAGCGCTACACCTTC. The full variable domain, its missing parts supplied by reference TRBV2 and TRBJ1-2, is EPEVTQTPSHQVTQMGQEVILRCVPISNHLYFYWYRQILGQKVEFLVSFYNNEISEKSEIFDDQFSVERPDGSNFTLKIRSTKLEDSAMYFCASSENSQRYTFGSGTRLTVV.

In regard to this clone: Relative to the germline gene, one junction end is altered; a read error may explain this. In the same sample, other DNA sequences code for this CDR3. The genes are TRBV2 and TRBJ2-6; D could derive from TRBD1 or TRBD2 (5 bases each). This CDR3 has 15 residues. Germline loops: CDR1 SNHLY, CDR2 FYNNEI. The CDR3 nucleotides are TGTGCCAGCAACGAGGGGTGGACTGGGGCCAACGTCCTGACCTTC. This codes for CASNEGWTGANVLTF.

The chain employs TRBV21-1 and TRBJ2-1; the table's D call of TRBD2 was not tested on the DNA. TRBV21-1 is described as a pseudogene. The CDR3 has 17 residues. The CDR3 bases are TGTGCCAGCAGCAAAGCGGGTCTAGCGGGAGATTACAATGAGCAGTTCTTC. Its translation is CASSKAGLAGDYNEQFF.

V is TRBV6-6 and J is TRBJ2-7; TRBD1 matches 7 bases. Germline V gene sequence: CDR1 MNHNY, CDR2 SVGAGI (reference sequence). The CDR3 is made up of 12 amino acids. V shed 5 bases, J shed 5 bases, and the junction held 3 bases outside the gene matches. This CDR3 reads CASSRQGNEQYF. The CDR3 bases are TGTGCCAGCAGTCGACAGGGAAACGAGCAGTACTTC.

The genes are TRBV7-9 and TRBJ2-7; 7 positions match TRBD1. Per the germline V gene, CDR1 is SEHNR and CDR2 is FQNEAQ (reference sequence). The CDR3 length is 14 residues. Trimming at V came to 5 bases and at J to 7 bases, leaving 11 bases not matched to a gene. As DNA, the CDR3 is TGTGCCAGCAGCCCCCGGGACAGACCTTGGGAGCAGTACTTC. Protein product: CASSPRDRPWEQYF.

CDR3 region: CRSGGYSQETQYF. In DNA, the CDR3 is TGCAGGTCCGGGGGATACTCTCAAGAGACCCAGTACTTC. The V call is TRBV29-1, the J call TRBJ2-5; TRBD2 is a possible D gene (6 bases). CDR3 length equals 13 residues. In germline, CDR1 is SQVTM, CDR2 ANQGSEA.

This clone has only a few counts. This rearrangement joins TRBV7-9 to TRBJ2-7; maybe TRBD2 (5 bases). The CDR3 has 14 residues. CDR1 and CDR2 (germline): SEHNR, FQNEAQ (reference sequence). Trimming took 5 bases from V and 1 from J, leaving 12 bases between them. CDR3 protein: CASSEGFWSYEQYF. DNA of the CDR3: TGTGCCAGCAGCGAGGGTTTTTGGTCCTACGAGCAGTACTTC.

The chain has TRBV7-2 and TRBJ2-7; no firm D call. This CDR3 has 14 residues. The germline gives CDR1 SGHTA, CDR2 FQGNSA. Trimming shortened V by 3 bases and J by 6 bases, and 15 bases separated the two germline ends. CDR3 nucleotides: TGTGCCAGCAGCTTCCGTGGTGAAGTGGGCGAGCAGTACTTC. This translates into CASSFRGEVGEQYF.

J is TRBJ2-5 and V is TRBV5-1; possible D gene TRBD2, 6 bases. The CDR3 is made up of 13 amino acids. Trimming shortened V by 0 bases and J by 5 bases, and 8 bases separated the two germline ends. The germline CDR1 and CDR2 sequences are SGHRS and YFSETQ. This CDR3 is CASSLGEEETQYF. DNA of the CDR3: TGCGCCAGCAGCTTGGGGGAGGAGGAGACCCAGTACTTC. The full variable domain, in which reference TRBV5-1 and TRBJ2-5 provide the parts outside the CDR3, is KAGVTQTPRYLIKTRGQQVTLSCSPISGHRSVSWYQQTPGQGLQFLFEYFSETQRNKGNFPGRFSGRQFSNSRSEMNVSTLELGDSALYLCASSLGEEETQYFGPGTRLLVL.

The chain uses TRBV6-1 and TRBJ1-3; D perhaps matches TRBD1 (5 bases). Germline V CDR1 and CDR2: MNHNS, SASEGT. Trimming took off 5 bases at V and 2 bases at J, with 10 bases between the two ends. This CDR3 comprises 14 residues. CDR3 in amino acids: CASSLTDAGNTIYF. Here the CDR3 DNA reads TGTGCCAGCAGTTTGACAGACGCTGGAAACACCATATATTTT.

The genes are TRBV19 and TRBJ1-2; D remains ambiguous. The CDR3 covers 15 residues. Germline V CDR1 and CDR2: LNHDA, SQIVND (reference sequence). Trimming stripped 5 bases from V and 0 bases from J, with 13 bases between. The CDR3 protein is CASSAWGEANYGYTF. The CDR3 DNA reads TGTGCCAGTAGTGCCTGGGGAGAAGCTAACTATGGCTACACCTTC.

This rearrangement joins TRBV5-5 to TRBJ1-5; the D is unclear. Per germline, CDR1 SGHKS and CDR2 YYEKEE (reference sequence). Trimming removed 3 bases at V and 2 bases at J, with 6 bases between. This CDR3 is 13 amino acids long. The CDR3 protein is CASSSQGNQPQHF. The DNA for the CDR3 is TGTGCCAGCAGCTCGCAGGGCAATCAGCCCCAGCATTTT.

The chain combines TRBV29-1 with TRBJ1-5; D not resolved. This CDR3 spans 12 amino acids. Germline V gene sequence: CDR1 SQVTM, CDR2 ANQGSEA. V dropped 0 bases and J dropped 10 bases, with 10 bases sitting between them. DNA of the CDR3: TGCAGCGTTGAAGAGGTGGGAGGCCCCCAGCATTTT. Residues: CSVEEVGGPQHF.

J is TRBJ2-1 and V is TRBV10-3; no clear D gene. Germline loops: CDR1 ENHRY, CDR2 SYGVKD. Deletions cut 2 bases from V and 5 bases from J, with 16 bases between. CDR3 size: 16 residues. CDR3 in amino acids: CAISEGGGAKNNEQFF. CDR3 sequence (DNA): TGTGCCATCAGTGAGGGCGGCGGCGCCAAAAACAATGAGCAGTTCTTC.

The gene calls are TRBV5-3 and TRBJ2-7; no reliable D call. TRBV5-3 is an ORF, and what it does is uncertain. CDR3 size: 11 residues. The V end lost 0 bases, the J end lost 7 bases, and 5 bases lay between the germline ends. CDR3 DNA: TGTGCCAGAAGCTTGGAGGCAGAGCAGTACTTC. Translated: CARSLEAEQYF.

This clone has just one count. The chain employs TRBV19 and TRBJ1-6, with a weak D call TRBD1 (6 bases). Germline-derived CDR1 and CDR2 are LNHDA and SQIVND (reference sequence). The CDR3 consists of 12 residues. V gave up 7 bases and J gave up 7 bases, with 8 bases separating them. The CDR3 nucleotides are TGTGCCAGTACAGGACAGAATTCACCCCTCCACTTT. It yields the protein CASTGQNSPLHF.

The DNA of the CDR3 is TGCGCCAGCAGATTTCGCAGGGGAGCCTACGAGCAGTACTTC. Its protein is CASRFRRGAYEQYF. This rearrangement joins TRBV5-1 to TRBJ2-7; possibly TRBD1 for D (6 bases). Germline assignment: CDR1 SGHRS and CDR2 YFSETQ. This CDR3 has 14 amino acids. The ends were cut back, 5 bases at V and 2 bases at J, with 14 bases in the middle.

The CDR3 protein is CASRPTGGVEKLFF. DNA of the CDR3: TGCGCCAGCAGGCCGACAGGGGGAGTTGAAAAACTGTTTTTT. The V gene is TRBV5-1, the J gene TRBJ1-4; 9 nucleotides line up with TRBD1. Germline CDR1 SGHRS, CDR2 YFSETQ. The CDR3 is 14 amino acids. V lost 5 bases to trimming and J lost 7 bases; unmatched junction nucleotides: 6.